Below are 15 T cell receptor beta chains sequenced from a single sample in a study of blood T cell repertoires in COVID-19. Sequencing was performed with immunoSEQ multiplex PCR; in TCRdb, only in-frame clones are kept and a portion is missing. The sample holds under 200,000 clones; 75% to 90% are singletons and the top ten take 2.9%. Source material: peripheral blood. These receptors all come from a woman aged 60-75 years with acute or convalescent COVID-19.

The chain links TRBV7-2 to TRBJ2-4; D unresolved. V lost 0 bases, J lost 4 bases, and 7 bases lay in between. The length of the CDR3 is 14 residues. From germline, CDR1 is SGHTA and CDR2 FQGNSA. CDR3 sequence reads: CASSLAAPKNIQYF. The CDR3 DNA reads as TGTGCCAGCAGCTTAGCGGCACCTAAAAACATTCAGTACTTC.

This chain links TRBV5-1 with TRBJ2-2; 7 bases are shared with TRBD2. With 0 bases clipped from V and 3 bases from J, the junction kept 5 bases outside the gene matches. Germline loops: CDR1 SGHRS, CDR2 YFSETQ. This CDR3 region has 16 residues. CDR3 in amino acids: CASSLASGRDTGELFF. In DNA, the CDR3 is TGCGCCAGCAGCTTGGCTTCGGGGAGGGACACCGGGGAGCTGTTTTTT.

In nucleotides, the CDR3 is TGTGCCAGCAGTGACCTAGGGACAGGCGGTGGCTACACCTTC. Translation gives CASSDLGTGGGYTF. The chain couples TRBV28 to TRBJ1-2; 8 bases map to TRBD1. Germline CDR1 MDHEN, CDR2 SYDVKM. The CDR3 consists of 14 residues. Germline trimming cut 5 bases from V and 7 bases from J; bases unmatched to any gene: 9.

The CDR3 here is CASSQLDRVPYEQYF. Written as DNA, the CDR3 is TGTGCCAGCAGCCAACTCGACAGGGTCCCCTACGAGCAGTACTTC. V gene TRBV4-2 combines with J gene TRBJ2-7; 7 bases match TRBD1. V shed 2 bases, J shed 2 bases, and the junction held 6 bases outside the gene matches. This CDR3 is 15 amino acids long. Germline lookup yields CDR1 LGHNA and CDR2 YNFKEQ.

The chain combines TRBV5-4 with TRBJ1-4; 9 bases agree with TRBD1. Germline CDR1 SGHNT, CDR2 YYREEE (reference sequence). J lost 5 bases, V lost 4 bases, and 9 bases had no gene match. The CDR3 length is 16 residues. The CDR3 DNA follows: TGTGCCAGCAGCAGGGTGGGACAGGGCATAAATGAAAAACTGTTTTTT. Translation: CASSRVGQGINEKLFF.

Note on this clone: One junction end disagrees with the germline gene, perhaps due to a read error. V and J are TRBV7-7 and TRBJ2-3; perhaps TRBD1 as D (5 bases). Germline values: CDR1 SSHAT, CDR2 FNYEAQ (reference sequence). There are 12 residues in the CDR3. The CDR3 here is CASSLKGDTQYF. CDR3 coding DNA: TGTGCTAGCAGCTTAAAGGGGGATACGCAGTATTTT.

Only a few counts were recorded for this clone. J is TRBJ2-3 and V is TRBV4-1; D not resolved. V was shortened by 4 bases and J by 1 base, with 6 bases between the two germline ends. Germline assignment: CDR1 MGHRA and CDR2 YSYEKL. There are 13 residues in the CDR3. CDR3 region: CASSLRRTDTQYF. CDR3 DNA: TGCGCCAGCAGCCTGAGGCGCACAGATACGCAGTATTTT.

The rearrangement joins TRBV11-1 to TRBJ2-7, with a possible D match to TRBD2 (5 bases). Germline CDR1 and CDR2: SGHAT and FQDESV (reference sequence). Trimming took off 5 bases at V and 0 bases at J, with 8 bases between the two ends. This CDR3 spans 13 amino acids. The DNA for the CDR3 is TGTGCCAGCAGCCCCCGGGGCTCCTACGAGCAGTACTTC. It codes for CASSPRGSYEQYF.

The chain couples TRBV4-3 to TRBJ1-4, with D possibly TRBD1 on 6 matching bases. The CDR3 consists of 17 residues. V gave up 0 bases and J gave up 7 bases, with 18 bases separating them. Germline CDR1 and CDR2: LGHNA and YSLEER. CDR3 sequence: CASSQEGRPGAPEKLFF. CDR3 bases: TGCGCCAGCAGCCAAGAGGGGCGCCCAGGGGCGCCTGAAAAACTGTTTTTT.

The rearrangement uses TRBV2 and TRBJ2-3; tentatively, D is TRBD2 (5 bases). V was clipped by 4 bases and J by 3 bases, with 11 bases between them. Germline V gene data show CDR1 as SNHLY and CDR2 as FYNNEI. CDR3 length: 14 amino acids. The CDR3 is CASSGWTGTDTQYF. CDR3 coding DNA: TGTGCCAGCAGTGGTTGGACTGGGACAGATACGCAGTATTTT.

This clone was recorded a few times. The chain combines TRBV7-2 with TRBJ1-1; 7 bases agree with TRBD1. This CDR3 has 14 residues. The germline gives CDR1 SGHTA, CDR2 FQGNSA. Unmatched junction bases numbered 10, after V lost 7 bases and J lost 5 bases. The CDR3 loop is CASTPLTGRTEAFF. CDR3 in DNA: TGTGCCAGCACCCCTTTGACAGGGCGGACTGAAGCTTTCTTT.

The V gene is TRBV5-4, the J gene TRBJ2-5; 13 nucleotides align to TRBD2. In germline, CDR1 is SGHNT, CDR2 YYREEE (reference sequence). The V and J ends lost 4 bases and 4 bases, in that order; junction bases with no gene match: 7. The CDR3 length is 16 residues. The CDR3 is CASSPTSGGAGETQYF. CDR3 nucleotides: TGTGCCAGCAGCCCCACTAGCGGGGGGGCCGGAGAGACCCAGTACTTC.

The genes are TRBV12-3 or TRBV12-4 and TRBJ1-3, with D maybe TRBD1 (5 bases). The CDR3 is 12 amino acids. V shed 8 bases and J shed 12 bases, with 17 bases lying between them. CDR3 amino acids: CASGDSLTGIYF. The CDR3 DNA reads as TGTGCCAGCGGGGACTCCCTAACCGGCATATATTTT.

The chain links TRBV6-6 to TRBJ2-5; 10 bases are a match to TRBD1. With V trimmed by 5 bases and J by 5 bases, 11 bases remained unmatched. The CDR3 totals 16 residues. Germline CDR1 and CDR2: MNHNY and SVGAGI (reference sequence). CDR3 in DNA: TGTGCCAGCAGTCCCCGGGACAGGGGACCGAAGGAGACCCAGTACTTC. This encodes CASSPRDRGPKETQYF.

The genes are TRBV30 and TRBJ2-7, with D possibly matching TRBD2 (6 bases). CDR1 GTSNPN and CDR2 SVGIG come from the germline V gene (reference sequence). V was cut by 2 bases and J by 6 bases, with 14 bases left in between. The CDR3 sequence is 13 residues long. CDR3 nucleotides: TGTGCCTGGAGTTGGGACTCCTCGGGCGAGCAGTACTTC. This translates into CAWSWDSSGEQYF.